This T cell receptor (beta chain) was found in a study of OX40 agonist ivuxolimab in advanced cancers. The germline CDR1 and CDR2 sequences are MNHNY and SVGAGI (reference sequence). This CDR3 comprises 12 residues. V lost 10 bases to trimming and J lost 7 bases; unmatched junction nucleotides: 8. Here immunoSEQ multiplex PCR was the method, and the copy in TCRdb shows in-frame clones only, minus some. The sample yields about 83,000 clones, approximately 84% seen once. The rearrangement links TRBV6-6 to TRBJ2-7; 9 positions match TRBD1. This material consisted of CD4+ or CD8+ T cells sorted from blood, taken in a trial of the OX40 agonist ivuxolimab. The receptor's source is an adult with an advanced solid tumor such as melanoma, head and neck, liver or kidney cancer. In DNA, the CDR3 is TGTGCCACGGGGGACAGGGCAGGGGAGCAGTACTTC. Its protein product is CATGDRAGEQYF.